The entry below describes one TCR beta chain. The data were produced by immunoSEQ multiplex PCR, yet TCRdb's version contains in-frame clones alone and is incomplete. The sample consists of around 350,000 clones, around 67% of them appearing once. The ends were cut back, 4 bases at V and 5 bases at J, with 11 bases in the middle. The CDR3 loop spans 14 amino acids. From germline, CDR1 is ENHRY and CDR2 SYGVKD. This sample stems from a study of shared clonotypes between healthy human individuals. Study context: A couple of women and a few men aged 18 to 49 made up the donors.

Sequenced material: memory CD4+ T cells sorted from blood. The subset was: CD45RA-negative fraction. The chain recombines TRBV10-3 with TRBJ2-2; D uncertain. The receptor comes from a man aged 25-45 years in good health. The CDR3 DNA follows: TGTGCCATCAGTGGGGGTGTAGGAACCGGGGAGCTGTTTTTT. Residues: CAISGGVGTGELFF.